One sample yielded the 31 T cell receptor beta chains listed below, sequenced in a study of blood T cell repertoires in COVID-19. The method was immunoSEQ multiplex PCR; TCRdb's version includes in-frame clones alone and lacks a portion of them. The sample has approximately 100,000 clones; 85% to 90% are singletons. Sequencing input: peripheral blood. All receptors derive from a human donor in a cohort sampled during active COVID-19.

The CDR3 coding sequence is TGTGCCAGCAGCTTAGAGAGGGCGGGAGAGCAGTACTTC. It codes for CASSLERAGEQYF. This sequence joins TRBV7-2 and TRBJ2-7; D perhaps matches TRBD2 (6 bases). Trimming cost V 1 base and J 7 bases, with 11 bases left between them. From germline, CDR1 is SGHTA and CDR2 FQGNSA. The CDR3 consists of 13 residues.

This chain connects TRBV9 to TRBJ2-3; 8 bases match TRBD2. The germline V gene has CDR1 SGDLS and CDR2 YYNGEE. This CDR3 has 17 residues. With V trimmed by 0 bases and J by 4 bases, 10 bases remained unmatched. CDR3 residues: CASSVGGLGLAADTQYF. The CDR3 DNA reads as TGTGCCAGCAGCGTAGGGGGCCTCGGACTAGCAGCAGATACGCAGTATTTT.

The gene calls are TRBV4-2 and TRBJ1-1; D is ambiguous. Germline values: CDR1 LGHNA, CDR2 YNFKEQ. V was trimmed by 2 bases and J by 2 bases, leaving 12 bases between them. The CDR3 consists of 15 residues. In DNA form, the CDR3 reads TGTGCCAGCAGCCAATATCTCACAGCAAACACTGAAGCTTTCTTT. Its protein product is CASSQYLTANTEAFF.

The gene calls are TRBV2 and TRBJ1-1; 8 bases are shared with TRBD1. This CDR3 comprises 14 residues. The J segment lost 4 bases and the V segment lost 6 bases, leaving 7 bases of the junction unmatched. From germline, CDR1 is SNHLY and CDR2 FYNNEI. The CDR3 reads CASRTGGRGTEAFF. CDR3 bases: TGTGCCAGCAGAACAGGGGGGAGGGGCACTGAAGCTTTCTTT.

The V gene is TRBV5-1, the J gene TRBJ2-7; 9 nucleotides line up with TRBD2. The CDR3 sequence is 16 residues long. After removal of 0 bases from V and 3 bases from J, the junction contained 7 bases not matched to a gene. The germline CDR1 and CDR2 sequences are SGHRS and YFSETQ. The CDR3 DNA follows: TGCGCCAGCAGCTTGGATCTCGCGGGAGGGGGCTACGAGCAGTACTTC. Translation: CASSLDLAGGGYEQYF.

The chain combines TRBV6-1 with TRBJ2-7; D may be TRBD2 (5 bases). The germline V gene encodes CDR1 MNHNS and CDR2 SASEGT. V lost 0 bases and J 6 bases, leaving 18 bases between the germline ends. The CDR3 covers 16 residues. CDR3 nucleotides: TGTGCCAGCAGTGAAGCCCGAGGACTCTCCCGGGGCGAGCAGTACTTC. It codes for CASSEARGLSRGEQYF.

The CDR3 DNA follows: TGCAGTGCTAGTGAGTACAGGGTTACTGAAGCTTTCTTT. This translates into CSASEYRVTEAFF. V usage is TRBV20-1 and J usage is TRBJ1-1; tentatively, D is TRBD1 (6 bases). The germline CDR1 and CDR2 sequences are DFQATT and SNEGSKA (reference sequence). V was pared by 3 bases and J by 5 bases, with 13 bases between. The CDR3 is 13 amino acids.

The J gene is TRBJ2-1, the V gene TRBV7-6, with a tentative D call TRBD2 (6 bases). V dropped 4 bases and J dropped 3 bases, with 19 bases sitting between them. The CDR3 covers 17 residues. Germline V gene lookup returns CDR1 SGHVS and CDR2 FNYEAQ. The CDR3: CASSYLTPGLGYNEQFF. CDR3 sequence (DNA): TGTGCCAGCAGCTACCTCACCCCGGGACTCGGCTACAATGAGCAGTTCTTC.

The CDR3 sequence: CASSQDIGRARVNEQFF. CDR3 nucleotides: TGTGCCAGCAGCCAAGATATAGGGAGGGCGAGGGTCAATGAGCAGTTCTTC. The rearrangement uses TRBV9 and TRBJ2-1; 7 nucleotides match TRBD2. The V gene's germline CDR1 is SGDLS and CDR2 YYNGEE. The CDR3 is 17 amino acids. V dropped 4 bases and J dropped 6; count of bases not matched to a gene: 16.

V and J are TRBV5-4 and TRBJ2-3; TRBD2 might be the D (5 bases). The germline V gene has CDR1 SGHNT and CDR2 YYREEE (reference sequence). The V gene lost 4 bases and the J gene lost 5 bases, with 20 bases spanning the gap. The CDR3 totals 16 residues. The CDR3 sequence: CASSPTPGIQRDTQYF. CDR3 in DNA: TGTGCCAGCAGCCCCACTCCGGGGATCCAGAGAGATACGCAGTATTTT.

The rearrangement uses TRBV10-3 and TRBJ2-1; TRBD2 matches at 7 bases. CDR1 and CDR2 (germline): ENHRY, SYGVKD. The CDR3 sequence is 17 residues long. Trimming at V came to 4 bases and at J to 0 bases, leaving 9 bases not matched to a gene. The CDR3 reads CAISALAGGSSYNEQFF. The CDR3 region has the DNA TGTGCCATCAGTGCTTTAGCGGGTGGGAGCTCCTACAATGAGCAGTTCTTC.

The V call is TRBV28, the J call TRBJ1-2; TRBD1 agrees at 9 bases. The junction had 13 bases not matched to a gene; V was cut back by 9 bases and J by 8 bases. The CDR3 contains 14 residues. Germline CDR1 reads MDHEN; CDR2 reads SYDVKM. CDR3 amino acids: CASSTGTGRWGYTF. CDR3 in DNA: TGTGCCAGTTCTACCGGGACAGGGCGTTGGGGCTACACCTTC.

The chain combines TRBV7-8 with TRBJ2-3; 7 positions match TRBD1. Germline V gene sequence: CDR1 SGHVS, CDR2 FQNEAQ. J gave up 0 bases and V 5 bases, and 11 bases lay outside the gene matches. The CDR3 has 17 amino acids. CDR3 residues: CASSRMVTGMSTDTQYF. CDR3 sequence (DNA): TGTGCCAGCAGCCGTATGGTGACAGGGATGAGCACAGATACGCAGTATTTT.

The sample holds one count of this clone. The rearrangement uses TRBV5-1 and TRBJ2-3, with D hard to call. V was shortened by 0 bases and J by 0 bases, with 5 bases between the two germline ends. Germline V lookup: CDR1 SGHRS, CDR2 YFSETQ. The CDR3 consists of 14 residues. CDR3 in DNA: TGCGCCAGCAGCTTGGCGGGTAGCACAGATACGCAGTATTTT. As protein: CASSLAGSTDTQYF. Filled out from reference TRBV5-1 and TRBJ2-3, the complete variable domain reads KAGVTQTPRYLIKTRGQQVTLSCSPISGHRSVSWYQQTPGQGLQFLFEYFSETQRNKGNFPGRFSGRQFSNSRSEMNVSTLELGDSALYLCASSLAGSTDTQYFGPGTRLTVL.

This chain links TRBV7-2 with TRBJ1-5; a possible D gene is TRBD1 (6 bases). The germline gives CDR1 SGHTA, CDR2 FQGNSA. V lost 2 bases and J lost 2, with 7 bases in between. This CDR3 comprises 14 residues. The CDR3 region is CASSLSGGNQPQHF. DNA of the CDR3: TGTGCCAGCAGCTTATCAGGGGGCAATCAGCCCCAGCATTTT. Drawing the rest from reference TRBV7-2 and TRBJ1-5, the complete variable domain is GAGVSQSPSNKVTEKGKDVELRCDPISGHTALYWYRQSLGQGLEFLIYFQGNSAPDKSGLPSDRFSAERTGGSVSTLTIQRTQQEDSAVYLCASSLSGGNQPQHFGDGTRLSIL.

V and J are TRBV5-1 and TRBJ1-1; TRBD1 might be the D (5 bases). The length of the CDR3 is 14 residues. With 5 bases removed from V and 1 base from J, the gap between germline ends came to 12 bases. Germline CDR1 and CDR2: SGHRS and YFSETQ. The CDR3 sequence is CASRETTANTEAFF. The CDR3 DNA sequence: TGCGCCAGCAGAGAAACGACAGCGAACACTGAAGCTTTCTTT.

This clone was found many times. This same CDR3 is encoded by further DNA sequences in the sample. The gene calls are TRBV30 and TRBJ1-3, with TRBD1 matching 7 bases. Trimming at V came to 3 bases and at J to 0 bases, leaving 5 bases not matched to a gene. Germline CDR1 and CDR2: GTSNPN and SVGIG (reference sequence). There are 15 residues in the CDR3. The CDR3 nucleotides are TGTGCCTGGAGCCTGACAGGGAACTCTGGAAACACCATATATTTT. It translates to CAWSLTGNSGNTIYF.

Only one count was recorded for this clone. The CDR3 protein is CASSLRLAGGRGEQFF. As DNA, the CDR3 is TGTGCCAGCAGCCTTCGACTAGCGGGAGGCCGCGGGGAGCAGTTCTTC. This rearrangement joins TRBV3-1 (or the pseudogene TRBV3-2) to TRBJ2-1; the match to TRBD2 covers 13 bases. Germline CDR1 LGHDT, CDR2 YNNKEL (reference sequence). This CDR3 has 16 residues. The trim removed 4 bases at V and 10 bases at J, leaving 10 bases unmatched.

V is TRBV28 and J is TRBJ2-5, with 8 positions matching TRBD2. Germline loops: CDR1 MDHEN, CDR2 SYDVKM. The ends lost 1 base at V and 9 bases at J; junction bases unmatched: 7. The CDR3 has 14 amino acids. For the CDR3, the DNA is TGTGCCAGCAGTTTATTCGGCGGGGGGCGGTCCCAGTACTTC. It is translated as CASSLFGGGRSQYF.

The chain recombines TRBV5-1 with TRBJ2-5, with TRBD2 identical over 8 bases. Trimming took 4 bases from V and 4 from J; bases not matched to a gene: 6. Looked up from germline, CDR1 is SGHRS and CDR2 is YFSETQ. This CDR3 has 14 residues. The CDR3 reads CASSLGTRRETQYF. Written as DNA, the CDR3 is TGCGCCAGCAGCCTAGGGACTAGACGAGAGACCCAGTACTTC. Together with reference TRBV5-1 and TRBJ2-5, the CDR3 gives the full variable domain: KAGVTQTPRYLIKTRGQQVTLSCSPISGHRSVSWYQQTPGQGLQFLFEYFSETQRNKGNFPGRFSGRQFSNSRSEMNVSTLELGDSALYLCASSLGTRRETQYFGPGTRLLVL.

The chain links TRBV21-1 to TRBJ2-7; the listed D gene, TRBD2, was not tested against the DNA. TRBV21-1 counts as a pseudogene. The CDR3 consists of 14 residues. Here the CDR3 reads CASSKGTPTYEQYF. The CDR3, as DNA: TGTGCCAGCAGCAAGGGGACTCCGACCTACGAGCAGTACTTC.

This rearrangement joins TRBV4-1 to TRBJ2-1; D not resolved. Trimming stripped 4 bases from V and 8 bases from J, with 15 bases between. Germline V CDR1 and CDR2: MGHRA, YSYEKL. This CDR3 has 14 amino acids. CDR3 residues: CASSPTFGVHEQFF. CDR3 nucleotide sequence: TGCGCCAGCAGCCCTACCTTCGGAGTCCATGAGCAGTTCTTC.

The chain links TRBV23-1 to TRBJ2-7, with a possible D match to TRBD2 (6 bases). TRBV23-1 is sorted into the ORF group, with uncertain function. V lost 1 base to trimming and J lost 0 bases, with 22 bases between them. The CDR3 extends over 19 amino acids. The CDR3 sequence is CASSQFHFRETESSYEQYF. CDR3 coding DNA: TGCGCCAGCAGTCAATTCCATTTTCGGGAGACAGAGAGCTCCTACGAGCAGTACTTC.

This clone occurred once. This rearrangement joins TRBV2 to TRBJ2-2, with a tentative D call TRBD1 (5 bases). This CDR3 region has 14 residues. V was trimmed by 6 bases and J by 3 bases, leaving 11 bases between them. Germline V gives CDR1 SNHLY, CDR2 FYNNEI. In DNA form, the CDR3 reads TGTGCCAGCAGCAAGGGGCTAGACACCGGGGAGCTGTTTTTT. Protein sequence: CASSKGLDTGELFF.

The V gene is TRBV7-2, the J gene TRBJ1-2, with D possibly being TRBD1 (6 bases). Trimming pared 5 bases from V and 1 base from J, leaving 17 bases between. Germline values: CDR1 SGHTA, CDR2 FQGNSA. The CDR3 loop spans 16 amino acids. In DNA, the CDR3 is TGTGCCAGCAGCCCGTCCCGAGGACAGAATAACTATGGCTACACCTTC. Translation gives CASSPSRGQNNYGYTF.

The CDR3 loop reads CASSYSGDGSPLHF. The CDR3, as DNA: TGTGCCAGCAGTTACTCGGGCGACGGTTCACCCCTCCACTTT. The chain couples TRBV6-5 to TRBJ1-6; unclear D gene. The V gene's germline CDR1 is MNHEY and CDR2 SVGAGI. This CDR3 spans 14 amino acids. V was shortened by 0 bases and J by 9 bases, with 9 bases between the two germline ends.

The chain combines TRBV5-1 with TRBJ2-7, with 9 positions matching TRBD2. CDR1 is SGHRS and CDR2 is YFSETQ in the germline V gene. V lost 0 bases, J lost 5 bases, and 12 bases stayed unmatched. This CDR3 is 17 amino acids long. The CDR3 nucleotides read TGCGCCAGCAGCTTGGAGCCTAGCGGGGCGCCAGCCCACGAGCAGTACTTC. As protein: CASSLEPSGAPAHEQYF.

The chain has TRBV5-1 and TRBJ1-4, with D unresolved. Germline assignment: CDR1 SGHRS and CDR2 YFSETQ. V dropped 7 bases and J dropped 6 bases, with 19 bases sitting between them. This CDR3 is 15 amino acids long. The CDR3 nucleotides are TGCGCCAGCCGAAAGGAGGGCTACTTGCATGAAAAACTGTTTTTT. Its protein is CASRKEGYLHEKLFF.

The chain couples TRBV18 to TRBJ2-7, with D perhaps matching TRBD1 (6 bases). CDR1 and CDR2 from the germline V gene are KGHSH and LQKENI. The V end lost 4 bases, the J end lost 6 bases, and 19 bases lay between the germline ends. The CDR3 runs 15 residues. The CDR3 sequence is CASSLGRQEMFEQYF. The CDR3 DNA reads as TGTGCCAGCTCACTGGGTAGACAGGAGATGTTCGAGCAGTACTTC.

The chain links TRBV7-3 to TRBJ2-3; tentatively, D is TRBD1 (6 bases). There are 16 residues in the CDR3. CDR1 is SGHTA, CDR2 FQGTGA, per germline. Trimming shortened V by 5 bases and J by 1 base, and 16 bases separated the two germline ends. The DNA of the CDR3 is TGTGCCAGCAGCAAAACGACAGGAATGGGCACAGATACGCAGTATTTT. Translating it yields CASSKTTGMGTDTQYF.

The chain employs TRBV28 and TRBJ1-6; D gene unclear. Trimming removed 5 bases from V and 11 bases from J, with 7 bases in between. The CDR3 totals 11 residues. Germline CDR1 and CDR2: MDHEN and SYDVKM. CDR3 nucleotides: TGTGCCAGCAGTGGGCCCGCACCCCTCCACTTT. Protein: CASSGPAPLHF.